A selection of T cell receptor beta chains follows, all from one sample in a study of blood T cell repertoires in COVID-19. Clones were read by immunoSEQ multiplex PCR, and TCRdb kept only the in-frame ones, dropping some. This table holds around 180,000 clones, around 79% found once. The sequenced sample consisted of peripheral blood. The source of these receptors is a man between 60 and 75 years old with active or convalescent COVID-19. Both conserved end residues are part of each CDR3. D genes are given only for firm matches. Size is omitted from some rows. Given values are once, few, many or a class for expanded clones.

CDR3nt: TGTGCCAGCAGTTTGACGGGACAGAGTAAAGAGACCCAGTACTTC
CDR3aa: CASSLTGQSKETQYF
len: 15
v_gene: TRBV28
j_gene: TRBJ2-5
d_gene: TRBD1
abundance: .

CDR3nt: TGTGCCAGCAGCGCCGCCGGGGAGCTGTTTTTT
CDR3aa: CASSAAGELFF
len: 11
v_gene: TRBV9
j_gene: TRBJ2-2
d_gene: .
abundance: few

CDR3nt: TGTGCCAGCTCACCGACCGGGACTAGTGTAATAGATACGCAGTATTTT
CDR3aa: CASSPTGTSVIDTQYF
len: 16
v_gene: TRBV18
j_gene: TRBJ2-3
d_gene: TRBD2
abundance: few

CDR3nt: TGTGCCACAAACCGGGCCCCAGCGGCCAATCAGCCCCAGCATTTT
CDR3aa: CATNRAPAANQPQHF
len: 15
v_gene: TRBV19
j_gene: TRBJ1-5
d_gene: .
abundance: .

CDR3nt: TGCGCCAGCAGCTTGGGTCCTAGCGGGGGGTCCTACAATGAGCAGTTCTTC
CDR3aa: CASSLGPSGGSYNEQFF
len: 17
v_gene: TRBV5-1
j_gene: TRBJ2-1
d_gene: TRBD2
abundance: .

CDR3nt: TGTGCCAGCAGTTTACTAGTAGGTAATGAGCAGTTCTTC
CDR3aa: CASSLLVGNEQFF
len: 13
v_gene: TRBV28
j_gene: TRBJ2-1
d_gene: .
abundance: .

CDR3nt: TGTGCCAGTAGACCACAGAGAAAATACGGACAAGAGACCCAGTACTTC
CDR3aa: CASRPQRKYGQETQYF
len: 16
v_gene: TRBV19
j_gene: TRBJ2-5
d_gene: .
abundance: .

CDR3nt: TGTGCCAGCAGCCAAGGACAGGTGGGTCAGCCCCAGCATTTT
CDR3aa: CASSQGQVGQPQHF
len: 14
v_gene: TRBV4-2
j_gene: TRBJ1-5
d_gene: .
abundance: .

CDR3nt: TGTGCCAGCAGCTTAGCCAGCGGGAGGGCCACCTACGAGCAGTACTTC
CDR3aa: CASSLASGRATYEQYF
len: 16
v_gene: TRBV11-2
j_gene: TRBJ2-7
d_gene: TRBD2
abundance: .

CDR3nt: TGTGCCAGCAGCTCTCCTACAGGGGGATTGGAGACCCAGTACTTC
CDR3aa: CASSSPTGGLETQYF
len: 15
v_gene: TRBV7-2
j_gene: TRBJ2-5
d_gene: TRBD1
abundance: few

CDR3nt: TGCGCCAGCAGCCAAGGGACAGGGATCGGGGAGCTGTTTTTT
CDR3aa: CASSQGTGIGELFF
len: 14
v_gene: TRBV4-3
j_gene: TRBJ2-2
d_gene: TRBD1
abundance: .

CDR3nt: TGTGCCACCAAGGCCGGGACAGAGGACACCGGGGAGCTGTTTTTT
CDR3aa: CATKAGTEDTGELFF
len: 15
v_gene: TRBV10-3
j_gene: TRBJ2-2
d_gene: TRBD1
abundance: .

CDR3nt: TGCAGCGTTGTAGGGGCCACCGGGGACAGGGGCTATGGCTACACCTTC
CDR3aa: CSVVGATGDRGYGYTF
len: 16
v_gene: TRBV29-1
j_gene: TRBJ1-2
d_gene: TRBD1
abundance: .